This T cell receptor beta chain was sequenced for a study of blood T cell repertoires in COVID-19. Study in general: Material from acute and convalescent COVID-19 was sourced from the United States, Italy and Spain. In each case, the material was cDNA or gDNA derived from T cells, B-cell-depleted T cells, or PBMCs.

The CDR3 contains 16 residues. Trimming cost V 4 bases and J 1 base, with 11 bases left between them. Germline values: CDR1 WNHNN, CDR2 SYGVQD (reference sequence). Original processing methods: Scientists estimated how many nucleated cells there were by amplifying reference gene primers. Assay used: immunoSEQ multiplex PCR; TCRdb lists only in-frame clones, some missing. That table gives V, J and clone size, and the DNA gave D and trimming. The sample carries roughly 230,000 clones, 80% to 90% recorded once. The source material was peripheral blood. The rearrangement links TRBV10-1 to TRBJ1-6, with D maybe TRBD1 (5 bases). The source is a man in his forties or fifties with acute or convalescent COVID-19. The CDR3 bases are TGCGCCAGCAGTGCAGGGATGGTATCCTATAATTCACCCCTCCACTTT. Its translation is CASSAGMVSYNSPLHF.